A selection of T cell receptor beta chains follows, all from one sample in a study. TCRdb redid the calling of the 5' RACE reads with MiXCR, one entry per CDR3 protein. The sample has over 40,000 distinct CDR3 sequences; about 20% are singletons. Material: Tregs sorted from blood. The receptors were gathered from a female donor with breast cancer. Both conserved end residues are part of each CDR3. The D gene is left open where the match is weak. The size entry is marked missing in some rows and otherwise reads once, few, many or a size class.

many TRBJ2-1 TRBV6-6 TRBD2 CASSYPGTSGSPSYNEQFF TGTGCCAGCAGTTACCCCGGGACTAGCGGGAGCCCCTCCTACAATGAGCAGTTCTTC
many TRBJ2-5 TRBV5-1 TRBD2 CASSTRLAGEKETQYF TGCGCCAGCAGCACCAGACTAGCGGGGGAAAAAGAGACCCAGTACTTC
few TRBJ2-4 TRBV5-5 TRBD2 CASSLEPGGPFNIQYF TGTGCCAGCAGCTTGGAGCCGGGAGGGCCGTTCAACATTCAGTACTTC
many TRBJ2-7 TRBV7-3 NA CASSLSGGGEQYF TGTGCCAGCAGCCTCTCCGGGGGTGGCGAGCAGTACTTC
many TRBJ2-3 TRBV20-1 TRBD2 CSATPAVAGGTDTQYF TGCAGTGCTACTCCCGCGGTAGCGGGAGGAACAGATACGCAGTATTTT
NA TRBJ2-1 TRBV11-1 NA CASTSGGARRYNEQFF TGTGCCAGCACCTCCGGGGGCGCCCGAAGATACAATGAGCAGTTCTTC
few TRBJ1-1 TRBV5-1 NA CASSLSGQKNTEAFF TGCGCCAGCAGCTTGTCAGGACAGAAGAACACTGAAGCTTTCTTT
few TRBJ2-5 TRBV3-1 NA CASSQDFLQKTQYF TGTGCCAGCAGCCAAGACTTCTTGCAAAAGACCCAGTACTTC
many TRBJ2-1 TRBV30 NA CAWSPAEGSNEQFF TGTGCCTGGAGTCCGGCGGAGGGGAGCAATGAGCAGTTCTTC
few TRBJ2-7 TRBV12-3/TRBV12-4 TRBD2 CATGLAGNSYEQYF TGTGCCACCGGACTAGCGGGAAACTCCTACGAGCAGTACTTC
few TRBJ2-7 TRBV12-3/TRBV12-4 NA CASSLSGFGEQYF TGTGCCAGCAGTTTATCAGGGTTTGGCGAGCAGTACTTC
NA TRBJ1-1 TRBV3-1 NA CASRQTGAEAFF TGTGCCAGCAGGCAAACTGGTGCTGAAGCTTTCTTT
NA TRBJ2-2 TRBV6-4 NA CASSDLPKGELFF TGTGCCAGCAGTGACCTTCCGAAAGGGGAGCTGTTTTTT
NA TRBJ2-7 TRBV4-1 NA CASSQAAGETVSYEQYF TGCGCCAGCAGCCAAGCAGCTGGGGAGACGGTCAGCTACGAGCAGTACTTC
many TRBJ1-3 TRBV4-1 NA CASSQRVGGNTIYF TGCGCCAGCAGCCAAAGGGTGGGTGGAAACACCATATATTTT
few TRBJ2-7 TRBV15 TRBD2 CATSRALLAGGPQSYEQYF TGTGCCACCAGCAGAGCCCTACTAGCGGGAGGCCCACAATCCTACGAGCAGTACTTC
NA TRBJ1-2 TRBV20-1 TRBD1 CSATGTGPTGYTF TGCAGTGCTACCGGGACAGGGCCGACTGGCTACACCTTC
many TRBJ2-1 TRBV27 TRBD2 CASSLRYRTSGGRNEQFF TGTGCCAGCAGTTTACGTTACAGGACTAGCGGGGGGAGGAATGAGCAGTTCTTC
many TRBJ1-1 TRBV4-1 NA CASSQVRGRVNTEAFF TGCGCCAGCAGCCAAGTTCGGGGCAGGGTGAACACTGAAGCTTTCTTT
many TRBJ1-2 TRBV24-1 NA CATSDSTDYGYTF TGTGCCACCAGTGATTCGACGGACTATGGCTACACCTTC
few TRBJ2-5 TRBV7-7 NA CASSLARKETQYF TGTGCTAGCAGCTTAGCGAGAAAAGAGACCCAGTACTTC
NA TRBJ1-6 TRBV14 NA CASRVERKNSPLHF TGTGCCAGCAGAGTGGAACGGAAAAATTCACCCCTCCACTTT
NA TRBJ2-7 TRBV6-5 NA CASSYGAGAPSEQYF TGTGCCAGCAGTTACGGGGCAGGGGCGCCTAGCGAGCAGTACTTC
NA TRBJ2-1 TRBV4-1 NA CASSQEPGRYNEQFF TGCGCCAGCAGCCAAGAGCCCGGCCGCTACAATGAGCAGTTCTTC
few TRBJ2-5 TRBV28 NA CASSLLGSGETQYF TGTGCCAGCAGTTTATTAGGTAGCGGAGAGACCCAGTACTTC
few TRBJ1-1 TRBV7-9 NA CASSKGNTEAFF TGTGCCAGCAGCAAGGGGAACACTGAAGCTTTCTTT
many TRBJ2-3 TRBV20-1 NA CSASSGFGTDTQYF TGCAGTGCTTCCTCCGGTTTTGGGACAGATACGCAGTATTTT
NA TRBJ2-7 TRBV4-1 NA CASSQDSGVLYEQYF TGCGCCAGCAGCCAAGATTCAGGGGTACTCTACGAGCAGTACTTC
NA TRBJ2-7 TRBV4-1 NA CASSQPGLTYEQYF TGCGCCAGCAGCCAACCAGGGCTTACCTACGAGCAGTACTTC
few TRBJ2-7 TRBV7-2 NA CASSLYIGGSYEQYF TGTGCCAGCAGCTTATATATCGGAGGCTCCTACGAGCAGTACTTC
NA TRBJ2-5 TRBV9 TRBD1 CASSVGDREETQYF TGTGCCAGCAGCGTAGGGGACAGGGAAGAGACCCAGTACTTC
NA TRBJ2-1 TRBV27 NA CASSMTLNEQFF TGTGCCAGCAGTATGACCCTTAATGAGCAGTTCTTC
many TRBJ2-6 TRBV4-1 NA CASRTISGSGANVLTF TGCGCCAGCAGGACCATCTCGGGGTCTGGGGCCAACGTCCTGACTTTC
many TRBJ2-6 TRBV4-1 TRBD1 CASSRVGTGGPGANVLTF TGCGCCAGCAGCCGTGTCGGGACAGGGGGTCCTGGGGCCAACGTCCTGACTTTC
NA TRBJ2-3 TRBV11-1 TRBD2 CASSSQSGSAQYF TGTGCCAGCAGCTCACAAAGCGGGAGTGCGCAGTATTTT
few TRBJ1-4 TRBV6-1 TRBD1 CASESSGQTNEKLFF TGTGCCAGCGAAAGTTCGGGACAGACTAATGAAAAACTGTTTTTT
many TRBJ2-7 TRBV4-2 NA CASSPWGSGYEQYF TGTGCCAGCAGCCCGTGGGGGAGCGGCTACGAGCAGTACTTC
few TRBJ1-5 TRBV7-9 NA CASSLGLAQPQHF TGTGCCAGCAGCCTTGGACTTGCTCAGCCCCAGCATTTT
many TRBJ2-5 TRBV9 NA CASSVVGYHPEAQYF TGTGCCAGCAGCGTAGTTGGCTACCACCCTGAGGCCCAGTACTTC
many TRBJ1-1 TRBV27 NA CASSIAGTGTEAFF TGTGCCAGCAGTATCGCCGGGACTGGCACTGAAGCTTTCTTT
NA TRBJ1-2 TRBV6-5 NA CASSYRGNCYTF TGTGCCAGCAGTTATAGGGGGAATTGCTACACCTTC
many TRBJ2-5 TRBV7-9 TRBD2 CASSTSAGAEETQYF TGTGCCAGCAGTACCTCAGCGGGGGCAGAGGAGACCCAGTACTTC
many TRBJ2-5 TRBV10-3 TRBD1 CAISESGTEQETQYF TGTGCCATCAGTGAGTCGGGGACAGAACAAGAGACCCAGTACTTC
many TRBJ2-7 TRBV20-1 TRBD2 CSARSLAVSSYEQYF TGCAGTGCTAGGTCTCTAGCGGTGAGCTCCTACGAGCAGTACTTC
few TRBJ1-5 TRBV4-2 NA CASSLESGSYQPQHF TGTGCCAGCAGCCTCGAGAGTGGAAGTTATCAGCCCCAGCATTTT
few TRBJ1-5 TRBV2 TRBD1 CASSGQGMVAQHF TGTGCCAGCAGTGGACAGGGTATGGTGGCCCAGCATTTT
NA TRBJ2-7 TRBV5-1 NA CASSTDGRSYEQYF TGCGCCAGCAGCACCGACGGCCGCTCCTACGAGCAGTACTTC
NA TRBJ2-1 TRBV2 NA CAKLGQGGYNEQFF TGTGCCAAACTGGGTCAGGGGGGATACAATGAGCAGTTCTTC
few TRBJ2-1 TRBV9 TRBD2 CASSVGGLAARNEQFF TGTGCCAGCAGCGTAGGGGGACTAGCCGCACGCAATGAGCAGTTCTTC
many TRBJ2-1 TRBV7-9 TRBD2 CASRPGTSGSSYNEQFF TGTGCCAGCAGGCCCGGGACTAGCGGGAGCTCCTACAATGAGCAGTTCTTC
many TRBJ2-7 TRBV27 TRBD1 CASSTRTGVLEQYF TGTGCCAGCAGTACCCGGACAGGGGTCCTCGAGCAGTACTTC
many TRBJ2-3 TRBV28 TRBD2 CASSFPRLASGTDTQYF TGTGCCAGCAGTTTTCCCCGACTAGCGAGTGGCACAGATACGCAGTATTTT
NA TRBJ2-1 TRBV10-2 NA CASAVLGLPHYNEQFF TGCGCCAGCGCTGTTCTGGGGTTACCACACTACAATGAGCAGTTCTTC
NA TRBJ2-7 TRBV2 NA CASTTDSYEQYF TGTGCCAGTACGACAGACTCATACGAGCAGTATTTC
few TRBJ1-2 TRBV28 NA CASSFPPAGYGYTF TGTGCCAGCAGTTTCCCCCCGGCAGGCTATGGCTACACCTTC